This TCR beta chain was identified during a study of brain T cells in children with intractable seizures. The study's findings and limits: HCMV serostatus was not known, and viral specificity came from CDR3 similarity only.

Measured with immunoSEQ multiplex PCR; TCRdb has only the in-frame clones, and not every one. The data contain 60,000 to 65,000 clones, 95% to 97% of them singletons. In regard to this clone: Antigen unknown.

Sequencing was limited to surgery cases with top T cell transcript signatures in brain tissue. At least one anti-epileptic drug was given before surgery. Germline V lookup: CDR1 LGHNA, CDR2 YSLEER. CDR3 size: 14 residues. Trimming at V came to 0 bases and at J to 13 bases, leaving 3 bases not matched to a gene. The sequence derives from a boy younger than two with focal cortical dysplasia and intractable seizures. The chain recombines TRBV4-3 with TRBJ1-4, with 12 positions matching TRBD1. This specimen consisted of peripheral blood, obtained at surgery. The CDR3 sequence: CASSQDRDRGPLFF. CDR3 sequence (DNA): TGCGCCAGCAGCCAAGACCGGGACAGGGGGCCACTGTTTTTT.